The T cell receptor beta chain under discussion was sequenced for a study of blood T cell repertoires in COVID-19. The wider study: Some COVID-19 samples were acute and others convalescent; all came from the United States, Italy and Spain. The analysed material was cDNA or gDNA that came from T cells, B-cell-depleted T cells, or PBMCs.

TCRdb keeps only in-frame clones here, not all; method: immunoSEQ multiplex PCR. The repertoire holds some 30,000 clones, with approximately 81% as singletons. This clone showed up just once. With 6 bases removed from V and 1 base from J, the gap between germline ends came to 15 bases. The germline V gene encodes CDR1 SNHLY and CDR2 FYNNEI. CDR3 length equals 15 residues. What was sequenced was peripheral blood. This clonotype was obtained from a man at least 80 years old with active COVID-19. The chain couples TRBV2 to TRBJ2-5, with D hard to call. The CDR3, as DNA: TGTGCCAGCAGAGCGTCGTCGCAGCCCCAAGAGACCCAGTACTTC. This encodes CASRASSQPQETQYF.